This TCR beta chain was sequenced during a study of blood T cell repertoires in COVID-19. The overall study: Specimens from acute and convalescent COVID-19 originated in the United States, Italy and Spain. From T cells, B-cell-depleted T cells, or PBMCs came the material, which was cDNA or gDNA.

Germline-derived CDR1 and CDR2 are KGHDR and SFDVKD. CDR3 length: 15 residues. The trim removed 2 bases at V and 5 bases at J, leaving 4 bases unmatched. In the original analysis: From reference gene primer amplification, estimates of nucleated cell counts were derived. Assay used: immunoSEQ multiplex PCR; TCRdb lists only in-frame clones, some missing. V and J calls and clone size come straight from that table; D and trimming were deduced from the DNA. In the table there are about 200,000 clones, more than 75% of which are singletons. The chain has TRBV24-1 and TRBJ2-1, with 8 bases lining up with TRBD2. The sequence came from a woman between 35 and 50 years old with acute or convalescent COVID-19. The sequenced sample consisted of peripheral blood. The CDR3 nucleotides read TGTGCCACCAGTGATTACACTAGCGGAAACAATGAGCAGTTCTTC. Encoded protein: CATSDYTSGNNEQFF.